This T cell receptor (beta chain) came from a study of Ad26.COV2.S vaccination and SARS-CoV-2 variants. Study overall: Donor participated within the Ad26.COV2.S arm of the COV1001 trial. Ad26.COV2.S, an intramuscular injection, was given once or twice 56 days apart.

This clone appeared a single time. V shed 7 bases and J shed 5 bases, with 17 bases lying between them. CDR1 is SEHNR and CDR2 is FQNEAQ in the germline V gene (reference sequence). CDR3 length: 14 residues. Treatment given: roughly 18 received Ad26.COV2.S at low or high dose, single or two shots; 5 received placebo; per-sample allocation not given. Sampling happened 63 days after the first vaccine or placebo injection. A Boston donor was an adult aged 18-55 years. Here immunoSEQ multiplex PCR was the method, and the copy in TCRdb shows in-frame clones only, minus some. The sample contains about 420,000 clones, 88% of which appear only once.

This receptor was taken from a person between 18 and 65 years old who received the Ad26.COV2.S COVID-19 vaccine or a placebo. The chain recombines TRBV7-9 with TRBJ1-1; D is perhaps TRBD1 (6 bases). The sequencing here drew on peripheral blood, taken in a trial of Ad26.COV2.S vaccine versus placebo. The DNA of the CDR3 is TGTGCCAGCATCGACATCGGGGGCTTAACTGAAGCTTTCTTT. Its translation: CASIDIGGLTEAFF.